A single sample is the source of the 28 T cell receptor beta chains below, sequenced in a study of T-cell reconstitution after alpha-beta-depleted transplantation in children. The authors prepared the TCRbeta library with unique molecular identifiers. TCRdb reprocessed the PCR reads with MiXCR, giving one entry per CDR3 protein. This sample carries roughly 300,000 distinct CDR3 sequences, 11% of them seen once, and the ten largest clones take 23%. Sequencing was performed on peripheral blood, taken 180 days after TCRalphabeta/CD19-depleted stem cell transplant. These receptors were taken from a male patient between 2 and 10 years old who had a stem cell transplant for chronic granulomatous disease, so the T cells may come from the graft donor.

Many counts were recorded for this clonotype. V and J are TRBV20-1 and TRBJ2-1; maybe TRBD2 (7 bases). Trimming cost V 5 bases and J 2 bases, with 16 bases left between them. Per germline, CDR1 DFQATT and CDR2 SNEGSKA (reference sequence). This CDR3 spans 15 amino acids. CDR3 region: CSAPYGEGAYNEQFF. CDR3 sequence (DNA): TGCAGTGCTCCCTACGGGGAGGGGGCCTACAATGAGCAGTTCTTC.

This clonotype was seen many times. The gene calls are TRBV9 and TRBJ2-7; D is unresolved. CDR1 is SGDLS, CDR2 YYNGEE, per germline. Trimming took 4 bases from V and 4 from J, leaving 6 bases between them. The CDR3 consists of 11 residues. In DNA form, the CDR3 reads TGTGCCAGCAGCCCCCAATACGAGCAGTACTTC. Translation gives CASSPQYEQYF.

This clonotype was recorded many times. This chain connects TRBV10-2 to TRBJ2-7, with TRBD2 as a possible D gene (5 bases). Germline V CDR1 and CDR2: WSHSY, SAAADI. This CDR3 is 15 amino acids long. V was trimmed by 2 bases and J by 2 bases, leaving 13 bases between them. CDR3: CASSETAGLTYEQYF. The CDR3 region has the DNA TGCGCCAGCAGTGAGACTGCGGGTCTGACCTACGAGCAGTACTTC.

The chain couples TRBV12-3 or TRBV12-4 to TRBJ2-7, with D perhaps matching TRBD1 (5 bases). CDR3 length equals 14 residues. The germline V and J ends were trimmed by 6 bases and 2 bases, with 14 bases remaining between them. The CDR3 spells CASRMDISTYEQYF. CDR3 DNA sequence: TGTGCCAGCAGGATGGACATATCTACCTACGAGCAGTACTTC.

This clonotype was detected ten times or more. CDR3 sequence reads: CASSDLHSGIADEQFF. The CDR3 region has the DNA TGCGCCAGCAGTGACCTTCACTCTGGAATAGCGGATGAGCAGTTCTTC. This chain links TRBV10-1 with TRBJ2-1; tentative D call: TRBD2 (6 bases). The CDR3 contains 16 residues. With 3 bases removed from V and 8 bases from J, the gap between germline ends came to 20 bases. Germline-derived CDR1 and CDR2 are WNHNN and SYGVQD (reference sequence).

This clonotype has a count of ten or more. The chain employs TRBV7-6 and TRBJ2-4, with 8 positions matching TRBD2. There are 14 residues in the CDR3. Unmatched junction bases numbered 7, after V lost 5 bases and J lost 7 bases. Germline CDR1 SGHVS, CDR2 FNYEAQ. The CDR3 reads CASSSRLASNIQYF. CDR3 sequence (DNA): TGTGCCAGCAGCAGCAGACTAGCGTCCAACATTCAGTACTTC.

This clonotype was counted at least ten times. This rearrangement joins TRBV15 to TRBJ2-7; maybe TRBD2 (6 bases). This CDR3 has 14 residues. Trimming cost V 5 bases and J 3 bases, with 14 bases left between them. Per germline, CDR1 LNHNV and CDR2 YYDKDF (reference sequence). The CDR3 loop is CATSSRAGFYEQYF. The CDR3 nucleotides are TGTGCCACCAGCTCCAGGGCGGGGTTCTACGAGCAGTACTTC.

This clonotype was detected only a few times. This chain uses TRBV7-9 with TRBJ2-5; possibly TRBD1 for D (6 bases). The ends were cut back, 7 bases at V and 4 bases at J, with 16 bases in the middle. From germline, CDR1 is SEHNR and CDR2 FQNEAQ (reference sequence). The CDR3 contains 14 residues. The CDR3 here is CASTHRVGGETQYF. The CDR3 DNA follows: TGTGCCAGCACCCATCGAGTAGGGGGAGAGACCCAGTACTTC.

In its sample, this clonotype was seen many times. The chain recombines TRBV5-1 with TRBJ1-5; TRBD1 is a possible D gene (5 bases). There are 14 residues in the CDR3. Trimming removed 4 bases at V and 4 bases at J, with 12 bases between. Germline V lookup: CDR1 SGHRS, CDR2 YFSETQ. This CDR3 reads CASSREGPNQPQHF. CDR3 sequence (DNA): TGCGCCAGCAGCCGGGAGGGGCCGAATCAGCCCCAGCATTTT. Full variable domain (rest looked up from reference TRBV5-1 and TRBJ1-5): KAGVTQTPRYLIKTRGQQVTLSCSPISGHRSVSWYQQTPGQGLQFLFEYFSETQRNKGNFPGRFSGRQFSNSRSEMNVSTLELGDSALYLCASSREGPNQPQHFGDGTRLSIL.

This clonotype was seen many times. This chain links TRBV20-1 with TRBJ2-7; 10 bases are shared with TRBD2. Germline lookup yields CDR1 DFQATT and CDR2 SNEGSKA (reference sequence). The V and J ends lost 3 bases and 1 base, in that order; junction bases with no gene match: 6. The CDR3 totals 15 residues. CDR3 bases: TGCAGTGCTAGTGACTGGACTAGCGGATCCTACGAGCAGTACTTC. Its protein product is CSASDWTSGSYEQYF.

This clonotype was detected many times. The chain carries TRBV7-3 and TRBJ2-2, with D perhaps matching TRBD2 (6 bases). V was cut by 0 bases and J by 2 bases, with 10 bases left in between. CDR3 length: 16 amino acids. Germline loops: CDR1 SGHTA, CDR2 FQGTGA. The CDR3 loop is CASSLTTGVNTGELFF. The CDR3 nucleotides read TGTGCCAGCAGCTTAACTACGGGAGTAAACACCGGGGAGCTGTTTTTT.

The table lists this clonotype with many counts. The rearrangement joins TRBV20-1 to TRBJ1-3, with a possible D match to TRBD1 (6 bases). This CDR3 is built from 14 residues. Deletions cut 2 bases from V and 1 base from J, with 9 bases between. Germline assignment: CDR1 DFQATT and CDR2 SNEGSKA (reference sequence). CDR3 amino acids: CSARRTGSGNTIYF. As DNA, the CDR3 is TGCAGTGCTAGACGTACAGGGTCTGGAAACACCATATATTTT.

This clonotype has at least ten counts. The J gene is TRBJ2-3, the V gene TRBV7-3; the match to TRBD1 covers 9 bases. Trimming took 5 bases from V and 5 from J; bases not matched to a gene: 11. The CDR3 extends over 16 amino acids. Germline V gives CDR1 SGHTA, CDR2 FQGTGA. This CDR3 is CASSAYGPTGGDTQYF. CDR3 DNA sequence: TGTGCCAGCAGCGCTTATGGCCCGACAGGGGGAGATACGCAGTATTTT.

CDR3 sequence: CRAKAPGQAMGGYTF. The CDR3 DNA sequence: TGCAGGGCCAAGGCTCCGGGACAGGCGATGGGTGGCTACACCTTC. V and J are TRBV20-1 and TRBJ1-2, with 8 bases identical to TRBD1. CDR1 is DFQATT, CDR2 SNEGSKA, per germline (reference sequence). This CDR3 contains 15 residues.

This clonotype was observed at least ten times. The chain uses TRBV12-3 or TRBV12-4 and TRBJ2-2; no reliable D call. The CDR3 totals 15 residues. Trimming took off 7 bases at V and 4 bases at J, with 16 bases between the two ends. The DNA of the CDR3 is TGTGCCAGCACCGATTCCCCACCGGGCACCGGGGAGCTGTTTTTT. This sequence encodes CASTDSPPGTGELFF.

This clonotype was counted ten times or more. The V call is TRBV7-2, the J call TRBJ2-6; D is tentatively TRBD1 or TRBD2 (5 bases each). V was shortened by 2 bases and J by 0 bases, with 14 bases between the two germline ends. Germline-derived CDR1 and CDR2 are SGHTA and FQGNSA. The CDR3 runs to 18 residues. In DNA, the CDR3 is TGTGCCAGCAGCTTAACGGGGACGGACCTCTCTGGGGCCAACGTCCTGACTTTC. It is translated as CASSLTGTDLSGANVLTF.

This clonotype came up many times. The chain employs TRBV7-8 and TRBJ2-5, with 7 bases lining up with TRBD2. The V gene's germline CDR1 is SGHVS and CDR2 FQNEAQ. The CDR3 loop spans 12 amino acids. With V trimmed by 3 bases and J by 7 bases, 2 bases remained unmatched. CDR3: CASSFREGTQYF. The CDR3 DNA follows: TGTGCCAGCAGCTTCAGGGAGGGGACCCAGTACTTC.

This clonotype was seen many times. The genes are TRBV6-4 and TRBJ2-3; 11 nucleotides agree with TRBD2. Trimming took 2 bases from V and 4 from J; bases not matched to a gene: 2. This CDR3 region has 15 residues. Germline V gene sequence: CDR1 MRHNA, CDR2 SNTAGT. The CDR3 DNA sequence: TGTGCCAGCAGTGACAGTAGCGGGAGGGCAGATACGCAGTATTTT. The encoded protein is CASSDSSGRADTQYF.

As regards this clonotype: This may arise from a read error, as a much more abundant clone is one base away. The chain combines TRBV5-1 with TRBJ2-1; 9 bases are shared with TRBD2. With V trimmed by 0 bases and J by 8 bases, 24 bases remained unmatched. This CDR3 has 21 residues. Germline-derived CDR1 and CDR2 are SGHRS and YFSETQ. CDR3 in amino acids: CASSLGSTSGQRGSDNDEQFF. DNA of the CDR3: TGCGCCAGCAGCTTGGGTTCCACTAGCGGGCAAAGAGGTTCGGACAACGATGAGCAGTTCTTC.

This clonotype was seen ten or more times. The chain is built from TRBV3-1 and TRBJ2-5, with D possibly being TRBD1 (5 bases). The length of the CDR3 is 12 residues. The V gene lost 8 bases and the J gene lost 5 bases, with 12 bases spanning the gap. Germline CDR1 LGHDT, CDR2 YNNKEL (reference sequence). The CDR3 sequence is CASSHGAETQYF. DNA of the CDR3: TGTGCCAGCTCCCATGGGGCTGAGACCCAGTACTTC.

This clonotype has ten or more counts. This chain uses TRBV7-2 with TRBJ2-2; D assignment may be TRBD1 or TRBD2 (5 bases each). The V gene's germline CDR1 is SGHTA and CDR2 FQGNSA. The length of the CDR3 is 16 residues. The V gene lost 0 bases and the J gene lost 4 bases, with 12 bases spanning the gap. The CDR3: CASSLARGTLTGELFF. The CDR3 DNA reads TGTGCCAGCAGCTTAGCGAGGGGCACCCTCACCGGGGAGCTGTTTTTT.

This clonotype was found many times. The rearrangement uses TRBV20-1 and TRBJ2-7, with 7 bases aligning to TRBD1. The V and J ends lost 4 bases and 2 bases, in that order; junction bases with no gene match: 5. Per the germline V gene, CDR1 is DFQATT and CDR2 is SNEGSKA (reference sequence). This CDR3 is 13 amino acids long. The CDR3 sequence: CSAIRQGPYEQYF. The CDR3 nucleotides read TGCAGTGCTATCAGACAGGGACCCTACGAGCAGTACTTC.

This clonotype has only a few counts. Written as DNA, the CDR3 is TGCGCCAGCAGCCGGAACACAGGGTGGGAGACCCAGTACTTC. This sequence encodes CASSRNTGWETQYF. V and J are TRBV4-1 and TRBJ2-5, with a possible D match to TRBD1 (6 bases). This CDR3 spans 14 amino acids. V was cut by 4 bases and J by 5 bases, with 14 bases left in between. CDR1 and CDR2 (germline): MGHRA, YSYEKL.

This clonotype has ten or more counts. This chain links TRBV7-3 with TRBJ2-1, with D tentatively TRBD2 (5 bases). Per the germline V gene, CDR1 is SGHTA and CDR2 is FQGTGA. This CDR3 comprises 12 residues. Trimming pared 5 bases from V and 6 bases from J, leaving 8 bases between. CDR3 in DNA: TGTGCCAGCAGCCGAGGAGGCAATGAGCAGTTCTTC. Translated: CASSRGGNEQFF.

This clonotype was recorded at least ten times. V gene TRBV12-3 or TRBV12-4 combines with J gene TRBJ1-1; D uncertain. Trimming shortened V by 6 bases and J by 11 bases, and 19 bases separated the two germline ends. This CDR3 comprises 13 residues. Written as DNA, the CDR3 is TGTGCCAGCAGAGAGATAATGGACCCACAGGCTTTCTTT. It translates to CASREIMDPQAFF.

This clonotype was recorded many times. This chain uses TRBV3-1 with TRBJ2-1; TRBD2 agrees at 11 bases. The CDR3 is made up of 18 amino acids. V shed 0 bases and J 2 bases; nucleotides not matched to a gene: 6. Germline CDR1 is LGHDT and CDR2 is YNNKEL (reference sequence). The DNA of the CDR3 is TGTGCCAGCAGCCAAGAAGTCTCTAGCGGGAGGACCTACAATGAGCAGTTCTTC. Amino acid sequence: CASSQEVSSGRTYNEQFF.

This clonotype was counted many times. The genes are TRBV12-3 or TRBV12-4 and TRBJ2-7, with TRBD1 as a possible D gene (5 bases). The CDR3 runs 17 residues. Trimming stripped 5 bases from V and 4 bases from J, with 24 bases between. CDR3 loop: CASSMYGVQGVEYEQYF. Here the CDR3 DNA reads TGTGCCAGCAGTATGTATGGGGTGCAGGGCGTTGAATACGAGCAGTACTTC.

This clonotype showed up many times. The gene calls are TRBV5-1 and TRBJ1-2, with 7 bases aligning to TRBD1. The CDR3 covers 14 residues. V trimming: 4 bases; J trimming: 11 bases; junction bases outside the gene matches: 14. The germline V gene has CDR1 SGHRS and CDR2 YFSETQ. CDR3 region: CASSLDRVSGRYTF. CDR3 DNA sequence: TGCGCCAGCAGCCTAGACAGGGTTAGCGGGCGGTACACCTTC.